This entry features one T cell receptor beta chain sequence. The TCR beta libraries were generated through quantitative 5'-RACE incorporating molecular barcodes. TCRdb reanalysed the 5' RACE reads using MiXCR and keeps one entry per CDR3 protein. Of some 140,000 distinct CDR3 sequences listed, about 7% are singletons. This record comes from a study of CD8 T cells in ankylosing spondylitis. Germline V gene lookup returns CDR1 MNHNS and CDR2 SASEGT. V lost 6 bases and J 2 bases, leaving 7 bases between the germline ends. CDR3 length: 12 amino acids. This chain joins TRBV6-1 and TRBJ1-2; D is ambiguous. Input material: blood, either unsorted or a sorted T cell fraction (not recorded which). The sequence was collected from a female donor with ankylosing spondylitis or in good health (not recorded which). CDR3 amino acids: CASRSLNYGYTF. The DNA of the CDR3 is TGTGCCAGCAGGAGTTTAAACTATGGCTACACCTTC.